This T cell receptor beta chain was documented in a study of cytomegalovirus exposure and HLA in healthy donors (dated by TCRdb to 2015 to 2018). The study in broad terms: An earlier analysis of approximately 600 of the donors reported approximately 270 Gb of sequence data and roughly 110 million unique TCR beta sequences from some 180 million T cells. A separate validation cohort of approximately 120 different subjects was used in addition to the 666-subject first cohort. An early release covering about 600 HLA-typed donors comprised about 300 gigabases of sequencing data and around 85 million unique TCR sequences. The study combined high-throughput TCR immunosequencing, statistical association of individual TCRs with disease status, and machine learning to predict cytomegalovirus infection status. Among about 390 genotyped donors of the cohort, an average of about 240,000 unique TCR beta nucleotide sequences were sequenced per donor, roughly a sixth of them non-productive. Donor age, sex, ethnicity and CMV serostatus were compiled alongside the repertoire data. Every repertoire in the discovery cohort had been generated on one and the same sequencing platform. Rather than using new phenotypic data, the later analysis identified candidate immune exposures from TCR beta sequences and from how often those sequences occurred across donors. The genetic ancestry cluster associated with self-reported Caucasian donors included 80% to 90% of the roughly 400 genotyped donors. The number of donors typed differed by locus, with roughly 620-630 for A, B, C, DRB1 and DQB1, over 500 for DQA1, 606 for DPA1, and some 440 for DPB1. Class I and class II HLA loci were covered by the typing at four-digit resolution. To study patterns of TCR occurrence, a later analysis re-analyzed previously published TCR beta repertoires from hundreds of donors and added high-resolution HLA genotyping. A later genetic analysis used genome-wide SNP genotypes for about 60% of the roughly 700 donors, treating that subset as a discovery cohort. In an earlier analysis of 500 to 650 of the donors, high-throughput TCR beta sequencing was used to judge whether each TCR beta V gene segment behaved as functional or pseudogenic. The study aimed to test whether signatures of past pathogen exposure could be identified by cataloging public T cell receptors. The study used immunosequencing to profile the T cell repertoires of more than 650 subjects and linked those repertoires to cytomegalovirus serostatus. About five DR-DQ haplotypes were handled as single units for association and clustering, since linkage in the cohort was strong. Findings and caveats that apply to the study as a whole: The authors suggested that the approach could potentially be extended to other disease states and immunological phenotypes. For the cohort, immune exposure information was limited to CMV serostatus. When HLA alleles, especially DR and DQ, strongly co-occurred, TCR associations were difficult to assign to individual alleles. Some IMGT-functional V segments, including TRBV6-2 and TRBV6-3, could not be told apart with the 87-base-pair reads, so those segments were excluded. Most TCR sequences were observed very rarely across donors, whereas some public TCRs were present in many individuals. A later analysis found that most CMV-associated TCR beta chains appeared HLA-restricted, with HLA associations seemingly driven largely by CMV exposure. According to a later genetic analysis, donors in an Asian-associated ancestry cluster had fewer N-insertions in productive TCRs than the approximately 690-donor mean. Because HLA typing was unavailable for some donors at each locus, only the typed subset was used in association tests. V-gene and J-gene trimming of TCR beta chains was associated with a missense DCLRE1C variant in a later genetic analysis, and the association was replicated in an independent cohort. A cluster of highly shared sequence variants was judged likely to represent a technical artifact of the sequencing pipeline. In a later analysis, TCR association rates were found to vary across HLA loci, with the most associated TCRs seen for DRB1 alleles and the fewest for HLA-C alleles. At a false discovery rate of 0.05, a later analysis linked some 17,000 TCR beta sequences to specific HLA alleles. Several of the top co-occurrence clusters appeared to be linked to parvovirus B19, influenza, CMV and Epstein-Barr virus, according to a later analysis. In a later analysis, HLA-associated TCR beta chains were found to be more clonally expanded and to have lower generation probabilities than equally common non-associated chains. In both the original and validation cohorts, the classifier was reported to diagnose cytomegalovirus status with high specificity and sensitivity. Because counts were too low, about 18 rarely observed V segments, including chromosome 9 orphons, were excluded from the earlier analysis of 587 of the donors. A few of the identified cytomegalovirus-associated TCR beta chains were confirmed in vitro to be specific for cytomegalovirus antigens. A further reported finding was that TCR beta sequences accurately predicted the HLA-A and HLA-B alleles for most subjects in the first cohort. Correlated functional status among segregating V segments might be attributable to linkage disequilibrium, but an unknown experimental factor could not be ruled out. An earlier analysis of approximately 530 of the donors showed that most TCR beta V segments appeared in productive rearrangements either about 87% or about 30% of the time, which broadly matched IMGT annotations. The study listed approximately 150 TCR beta chains as associated with cytomegalovirus. This cohort had only TCR beta chains sequenced, and the lack of alpha or paired-chain data limited which features could be detected. The presence/absence analyses assumed that sequencing depth was roughly uniform across donors, and that assumption may not be true.

The cohort comprised 666 healthy bone marrow donors. Cohort members were all nominally healthy when sampled, although unrecorded immune exposures were likely present. The donor tested CMV seropositive, placing the donor among the 289 seropositive members of the cohort. A peripheral blood sample was provided by each donor, and peripheral blood mononuclear cells were used for TCR beta sequencing. The Qiagen DNeasy Blood Extraction Kit was used to extract genomic DNA from the blood cell samples. In the germline V gene, CDR1 corresponds to SGHTA and CDR2 to FQGNSA. V is clipped by 1 base and J by 8 bases, and the sequence between their germline boundaries is 8 bases long. The CDR3 runs 13 residues from the cysteine to the phenylalanine. The read is trimmed to its CDR3 DNA, 39 bases read in frame from base 1. Receptor amplification or capture employed the immunoSEQ multiplex PCR assay. For the multiplex PCR, a mixture combining 60 forward primers for TCR Vbeta segments and 13 reverse primers for TCR Jbeta segments was used. The CDR3 region of rearranged TCR beta genes was amplified from genomic DNA with a multiplex PCR assay. The Illumina HiSeq System was used to sequence the amplified TCR beta libraries as 87-base-pair reads. Per the authors' processing: A later analysis tallied some 79 million unique TCR beta chains across the 666 repertoires, and approximately 12 million of those chains were shared by two or more donors. A nearest-neighbor algorithm error-corrected the raw reads and collapsed the reads into unique sequences, merging closely related sequences to remove PCR and sequencing errors. Alignment of CDR3 sequences to IMGT reference sequences was used to assign V, D and J gene segments. For a sequence to be retained, a match of at least six nucleotides was required to both a V gene segment and a J gene segment. A rearrangement was called productive if the CDR3 had no stop codons and remained in frame with V and J, and every other rearrangement was called non-productive. CDR3 was defined according to IMGT convention as the region running from the second conserved V-encoded cysteine to the conserved J-encoded phenylalanine. Sequences without an unambiguous match to a single V gene segment were excluded from the earlier analysis of 587 of the donors. An earlier analysis of 500 to 700 of the donors classified V segments as functional when productive rearrangements were above 56.7% and as segregating when the standard deviation between donors was above 5%. To diagnose cytomegalovirus status from the catalog of TCR beta chain sequences, a statistical classification framework was built. In a later analysis, TCR nucleotide sequences were compared against IMGT/GENE-DB human TR gene sequences so that V and J genes could be assigned. In a later analysis, CDR3 sequences and most-parsimonious VDJ recombination scenarios were assigned using the TCRdist pipeline. In a later analysis, each TCR beta chain was defined by its CDR3 amino acid sequence together with its V-gene family, and reads without a unique V-gene family were excluded. To address suspected cross-contamination and a sequencing artifact, a later analysis removed 592 highly shared, low-generation-probability nucleotide sequences. For each public chain, a later analysis derived a clonal expansion index from normalized ranks of inferred template counts within each repertoire. In a later analysis, generation probabilities were computed using a VDJ recombination model fitted to out-of-frame rearrangements, and the results were checked against IGoR. In a later analysis, hypergeometric tests were used to score TCR-TCR, TCR-HLA and TCR-CMV co-occurrence, with a repertoire-size bias correction applied to TCR pairs. False discovery rates were estimated in a later analysis by permuting HLA or CMV assignments 20 times. In a later analysis, co-occurring TCRs were grouped using DBSCAN, with TCRdist sequence similarity added in when clustering inside HLA-allele-positive subsets. Repertoires with fewer than 30,000 or more than 120,000 public chains, plus five repertoires with anomalous nucleotide sharing, were excluded from co-occurrence clustering. In TCRdb, the immuneACCESS table is reduced to in-frame sequences with V and J assigned. These tables do not hold every clone; where another copy was compared, an unresolved V gene accounts for under half, and the others remain unexplained. The V and J calls and clone size were taken over from that table, and D and trimming were inferred from the DNA. The sample includes some 44,000 clones, with around 87% observed a single time. About 8% of the sample is held by the ten biggest clonotypes.

Details on this clone: It has no known antigen specificity. Base qualities were left out, and no much larger clone turns up one base away.

The chain joins TRBV7-2 to TRBJ1-4; the D segment could be TRBD1, given 5 matching bases. Sample: PBMCs. The source of this sequence is a woman between 40 and 55 years old in good health and CMV-seropositive. The DNA reads TGTGCCAGCAGCTTAGTAAGGGGCGAAAAACTGTTTTTT. Translated, this gives CASSLVRGEKLFF.